A selection of T cell receptor beta chains follows, all from one sample in a study of control samples from healthy donors and cancer patients. This table comes from immunoSEQ multiplex PCR, and its TCRdb copy is limited to in-frame clones, with some not included. The repertoire holds 80,000 or so clones, with less than 95% as singletons. The material sequenced was blood. Every receptor here comes from a woman in her thirties or forties in good health. CDR3s include the opening cysteine and the closing phenylalanine or tryptophan. Fields, in order: V gene, clone size, CDR3 length, J gene, D gene, CDR3 DNA, CDR3 protein. D genes are given only for firm matches. Size is stated for part of the rows, as once, few or many counts, or as a class when the clone is expanded.

TRBV6-5	NA	12	TRBJ2-1	NA	TGTGCCAGCTGGGGGCTCGCGAGTGAGCAGTTCTTC	CASWGLASEQFF
TRBV4-2	once	16	TRBJ2-7	NA	TGTGCCAGCAGCCAAGAATTTTTGCAGGGTCCGAGAGAGCAGTACTTC	CASSQEFLQGPREQYF
TRBV6-6	few	14	TRBJ1-5	NA	TGTGCCAGCAGTTACGGGGCAGGGGATCAGCCCCAGCATTTT	CASSYGAGDQPQHF
TRBV6-5	NA	16	TRBJ2-5	TRBD2	TGTGCCAGCAGTTACCCTACCGGGACTAGCGTAAAGACCCAGTACTTC	CASSYPTGTSVKTQYF
TRBV7-9	NA	11	TRBJ1-3	TRBD1	TGTGCCAGCAGCCTGGGACAGGGAAAGAGTTTT	CASSLGQGKSF
TRBV27	NA	16	TRBJ1-1	TRBD1	TGTGCCAGCAGTCAAGCTTTAGGGGGCATGAACACTGAAGCTTTCTTT	CASSQALGGMNTEAFF
TRBV19	NA	13	TRBJ2-7	TRBD1	TGTGCCAGTAGTCCAACAGGGGGATACGAGCAGTACTTC	CASSPTGGYEQYF
TRBV5-4	NA	15	TRBJ2-2	NA	TGTGCCAGCAGCTTTTTTCCGGGAACAGGCGGGGAGCTGTTTTTT	CASSFFPGTGGELFF
TRBV19	NA	13	TRBJ2-7	NA	TGTGCCAGTAGTCGTGACAGCCACTACGAGCAGTACTTC	CASSRDSHYEQYF
TRBV27	NA	13	TRBJ2-2	NA	TGTGCCAGCACCAAACAGAACACCGGGGAGCTGTTTTTT	CASTKQNTGELFF
TRBV12-5	NA	15	TRBJ2-1	TRBD1	TGTGCTAGTGGTTTGAGGGGACAGGGAACAAATGAGCAGTTCTTC	CASGLRGQGTNEQFF
TRBV30	NA	14	TRBJ2-3	NA	TGTGCCTGGAGTGTGCGTGCTAGCACAGATACGCAGTATTTT	CAWSVRASTDTQYF
TRBV23-1	NA	18	TRBJ1-3	TRBD1	TGCGCCAGCAGTCCCCCGATAGGCAGGGGGAGACCTGGAAACACCATATATTTT	CASSPPIGRGRPGNTIYF
TRBV7-2	NA	11	TRBJ2-7	NA	TGTGCCAGCAGCTTAGGGGGAGGGCAGTACTTC	CASSLGGGQYF
TRBV5-6	NA	15	TRBJ1-2	NA	TGTGCCAGCAGCTTTGGGGCGGGCCCCGACTATGGCTACACCTTC	CASSFGAGPDYGYTF
TRBV7-2	NA	14	TRBJ1-2	TRBD1	TGTGCCAGCAGCCCCGGGACAGGGATCTATGGCTACACCTTC	CASSPGTGIYGYTF
TRBV27	NA	12	TRBJ2-7	TRBD2	TGTGCCAGCAGTCTAGCGGGAAGCGAGCAGTACTTC	CASSLAGSEQYF
TRBV18	NA	16	TRBJ1-3	TRBD1	TGTGCCAGCTCACCATCACAGGGGTTTTCTGGAAACACCATATATTTT	CASSPSQGFSGNTIYF
TRBV7-9	once	14	TRBJ2-3	NA	TGTGCCAGCAGCCCGCCGGGACCCTGGGATACGCAGTATTTT	CASSPPGPWDTQYF
TRBV5-8	NA	15	TRBJ2-3	NA	TGTGCCAGCAGCTTGGCACTAGCAGAGGCAGATACGCAGTATTTT	CASSLALAEADTQYF
TRBV28	NA	14	TRBJ1-4	TRBD1	TGTGCCAGCAGCCCGGGACAGGATAATGAAAAACTGTTTTTT	CASSPGQDNEKLFF
TRBV9	NA	13	TRBJ1-1	NA	TGTGCCAGCAGCGTAGGGACAGACACTGAAGCTTTCTTT	CASSVGTDTEAFF
TRBV6-4	NA	13	TRBJ2-3	NA	TGTGCCAGCAGCCCAGGGGCGACAGATACGCAGTATTTT	CASSPGATDTQYF
TRBV18	NA	13	TRBJ2-7	NA	TGTGCCAGCTCACCCAGGGATTCCTACGAGCAGTACTTC	CASSPRDSYEQYF
TRBV4-1	NA	15	TRBJ2-1	TRBD2	TGCGCCAGCAGCCGACTAGCGGGGGGGCCCAATGAGCAGTTCTTC	CASSRLAGGPNEQFF
TRBV5-5	NA	14	TRBJ1-5	NA	TGTGCCAGCAGCTTGAGGCCAGGGGATCAGCCCCAGCATTTT	CASSLRPGDQPQHF
TRBV10-2	NA	15	TRBJ1-3	NA	TGCGCCAGCAGTGAACAGGGCGTCTCTGGAAACACCATATATTTT	CASSEQGVSGNTIYF
TRBV5-4	NA	17	TRBJ1-1	NA	TGTGCCAGCAGCTTGGCACTGAACAGTTGGGTGGGCACTGAAGCTTTCTTT	CASSLALNSWVGTEAFF
TRBV28	NA	14	TRBJ1-2	TRBD1	TGTGCCAGCAGTTGGGACAGGGAGCTCTATGGCTACACCTTC	CASSWDRELYGYTF
TRBV6-1	NA	15	TRBJ1-1	TRBD1	TGTGCCAGCAGTGACAGGACAGGGACTACGGCTGAAGCTTTCTTT	CASSDRTGTTAEAFF
TRBV18	NA	15	TRBJ1-2	NA	TGTGCCAGCTCACTAGAGGCAGGTGAAAACTATGGCTACACCTTC	CASSLEAGENYGYTF
TRBV28	few	13	TRBJ2-7	TRBD2	TGTGCCAGCATCGGACTAGCGGATTACGAGCAGTACTTC	CASIGLADYEQYF
TRBV7-8	NA	17	TRBJ2-1	NA	TGTGCCAGCAGCTTAGTCTACACTAAGGTCGTCGGGAATGAGCAGTTCTTC	CASSLVYTKVVGNEQFF
TRBV19	NA	16	TRBJ2-4	NA	TGTGCCAGTAGTAGGGGGAACAGACTAGCCAAAAACATTCAGTACTTC	CASSRGNRLAKNIQYF
TRBV5-6	NA	13	TRBJ2-7	NA	TGTGCCAGCAGCGGTTTGAGAGCCTACGAGCAGTACTTC	CASSGLRAYEQYF
TRBV29-1	once	14	TRBJ2-7	TRBD1	TGCAGCGTGGCTGTCGGGACAGGGTCCCACGAGCAGTACTTC	CSVAVGTGSHEQYF
TRBV18	NA	15	TRBJ1-4	NA	TGTGCCAGCTCACCACAGGGGGGCATAGATGAAAAACTGTTTTTT	CASSPQGGIDEKLFF
TRBV4-1	NA	16	TRBJ2-7	NA	TGCGCCAGCAGCCTAGCAATTGGCGGGACCTACTACGAGCAGTACTTC	CASSLAIGGTYYEQYF
TRBV19	NA	12	TRBJ1-2	NA	TGTGCCAGTAGTAGGGACATCTATGGCTACACCTTC	CASSRDIYGYTF
TRBV7-9	NA	11	TRBJ2-7	NA	TGTGCCAGCAGCTTAAGCTACGAGCAGTACTTC	CASSLSYEQYF
TRBV6-6	NA	12	TRBJ2-7	NA	TGTGCCAGCAGTTTCGAAGGGCACGAGCAGTACTTC	CASSFEGHEQYF
TRBV2	NA	13	TRBJ1-6	NA	TGTGCCAGCAGTGTTCAGGATAATTCACCCCTCCACTTT	CASSVQDNSPLHF